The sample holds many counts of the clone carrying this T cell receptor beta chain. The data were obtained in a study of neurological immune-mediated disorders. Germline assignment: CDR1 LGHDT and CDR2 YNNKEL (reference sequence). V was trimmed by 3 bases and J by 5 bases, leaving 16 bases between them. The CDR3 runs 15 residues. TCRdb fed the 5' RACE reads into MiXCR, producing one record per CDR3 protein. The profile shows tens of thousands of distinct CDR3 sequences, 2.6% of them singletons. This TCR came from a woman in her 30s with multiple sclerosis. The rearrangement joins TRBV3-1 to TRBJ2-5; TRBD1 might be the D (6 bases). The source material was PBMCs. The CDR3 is CASSQVTRGFETQYF. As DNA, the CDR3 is TGTGCCAGCAGCCAGGTCACTAGGGGGTTCGAGACCCAGTACTTC.